Sequencing of this T cell receptor (beta chain) was carried out in a study of blood T cells in healthy people across ages. Study-wide results and limits: A roughly linear fall in TCR beta diversity per million T cells was seen with increasing age. Researchers judged that diversity estimates from one million T cells fell short of true values.

In its sample, this clonotype was seen once. Its antigen remains unidentified. The study recruited healthy Caucasian donors from Russia who were aged about 6 to 95. Each sample had at least 6.5 million PBMCs isolated. The germline CDR1 and CDR2 sequences are DFQATT and SNEGSKA (reference sequence). The CDR3 length is 12 residues. Primed by a sample-barcoded 5' primer and a J-beta primer mix, a second PCR proceeded for about 7 to 12 cycles. TCRdb re-called the 5' RACE reads through MiXCR, storing one row per CDR3 protein. The data hold around 1.5 million distinct CDR3 sequences, with around 59% observed a single time.

V gene TRBV20-1 combines with J gene TRBJ2-4; the D is unclear. The J call is in doubt because the DNA end fits TRBJ2-7 better. Sequenced: blood. This receptor was obtained from a young man in good health. CDR3 region: CSARPNNYEQYF. CDR3 sequence (DNA): TGCAGTGCTAGGCCTAACAACTACGAGCAGTACTTC.